The entry below gives a single T cell receptor beta chain sequence along with its context. Source study methods: The assay estimated nucleated cells by amplifying reference gene primers. The assay was immunoSEQ multiplex PCR, and TCRdb's table has in-frame clones only and misses some. V, J and clone size reflect that table, while D and trimming were determined from the DNA. The sample has about 170,000 clones, roughly 91% seen once. The data are from a study of blood T cell repertoires in COVID-19. Study background: COVID-19 samples from acute and convalescent phases originated in the United States, Italy and Spain. Sources were T cells, B-cell-depleted T cells, or PBMCs; the material itself was cDNA or gDNA.

Sequencing was carried out using peripheral blood. This clonotype was obtained from a middle-aged man who had recovered from COVID-19.

Here the CDR3 DNA reads TGTGCCACCACTGAACGTCGGGGTTGCAATCAGCCCCAGCATTTT. This sequence encodes CATTERRGCNQPQHF. This chain joins TRBV24-1 and TRBJ1-5; no clear D gene. Germline V gene data show CDR1 as KGHDR and CDR2 as SFDVKD. V was pared by 8 bases and J by 2 bases, with 15 bases between. CDR3 size: 15 residues.